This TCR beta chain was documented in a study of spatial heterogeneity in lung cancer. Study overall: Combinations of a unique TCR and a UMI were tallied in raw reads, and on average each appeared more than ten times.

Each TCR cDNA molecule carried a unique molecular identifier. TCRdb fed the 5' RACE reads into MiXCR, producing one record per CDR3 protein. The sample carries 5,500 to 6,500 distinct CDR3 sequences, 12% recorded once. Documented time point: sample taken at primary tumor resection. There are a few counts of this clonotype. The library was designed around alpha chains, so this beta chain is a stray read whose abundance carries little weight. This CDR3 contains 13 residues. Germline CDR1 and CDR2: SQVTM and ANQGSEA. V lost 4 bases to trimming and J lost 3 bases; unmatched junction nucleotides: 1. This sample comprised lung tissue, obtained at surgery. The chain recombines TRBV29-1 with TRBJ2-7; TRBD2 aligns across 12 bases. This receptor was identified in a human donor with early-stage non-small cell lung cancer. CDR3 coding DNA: TGCAGCGTTGGACTAGCGGGAGTCTACGAGCAGTACTTC. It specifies CSVGLAGVYEQYF.